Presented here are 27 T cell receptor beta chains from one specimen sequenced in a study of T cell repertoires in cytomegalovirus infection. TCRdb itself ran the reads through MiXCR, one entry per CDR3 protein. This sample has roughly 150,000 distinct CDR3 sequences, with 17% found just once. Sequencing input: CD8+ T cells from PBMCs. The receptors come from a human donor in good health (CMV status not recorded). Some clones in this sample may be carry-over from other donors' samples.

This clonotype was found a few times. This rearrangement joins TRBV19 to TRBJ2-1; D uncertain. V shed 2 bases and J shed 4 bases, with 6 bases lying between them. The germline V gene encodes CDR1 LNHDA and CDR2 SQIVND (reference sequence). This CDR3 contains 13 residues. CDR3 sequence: CASSISRYNEQFF. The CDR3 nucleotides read TGTGCCAGTAGTATATCCAGATACAATGAGCAGTTCTTC.

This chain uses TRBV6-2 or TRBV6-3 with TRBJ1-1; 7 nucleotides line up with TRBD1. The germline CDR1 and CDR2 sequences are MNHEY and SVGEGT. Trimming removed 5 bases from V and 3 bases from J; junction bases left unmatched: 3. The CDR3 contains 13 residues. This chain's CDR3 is CASSIDRDTEAFF. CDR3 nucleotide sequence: TGTGCCAGCAGTATAGACAGGGACACTGAAGCTTTCTTT.

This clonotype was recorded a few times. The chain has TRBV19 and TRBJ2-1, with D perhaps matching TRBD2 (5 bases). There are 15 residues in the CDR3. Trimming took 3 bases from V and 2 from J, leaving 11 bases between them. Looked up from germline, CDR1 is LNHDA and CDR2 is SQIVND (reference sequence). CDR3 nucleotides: TGTGCCAGTAGTATTGAGGGCGAACCCTACAATGAGCAGTTCTTC. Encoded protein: CASSIEGEPYNEQFF.

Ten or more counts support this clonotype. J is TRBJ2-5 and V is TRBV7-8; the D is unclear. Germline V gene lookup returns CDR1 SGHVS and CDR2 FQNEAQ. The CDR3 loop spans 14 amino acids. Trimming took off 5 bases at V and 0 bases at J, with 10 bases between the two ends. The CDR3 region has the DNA TGTGCCAGCAGCCCTCTCCGGTACCAAGAGACCCAGTACTTC. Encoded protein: CASSPLRYQETQYF.

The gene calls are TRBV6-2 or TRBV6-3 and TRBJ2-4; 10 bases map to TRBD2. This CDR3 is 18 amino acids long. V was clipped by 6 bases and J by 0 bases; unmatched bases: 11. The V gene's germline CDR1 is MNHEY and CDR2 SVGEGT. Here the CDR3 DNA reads TGTGCCAGCAGCGACCTCCCGAGGACTAGCGGAGCCAAAAACATTCAGTACTTC. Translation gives CASSDLPRTSGAKNIQYF.

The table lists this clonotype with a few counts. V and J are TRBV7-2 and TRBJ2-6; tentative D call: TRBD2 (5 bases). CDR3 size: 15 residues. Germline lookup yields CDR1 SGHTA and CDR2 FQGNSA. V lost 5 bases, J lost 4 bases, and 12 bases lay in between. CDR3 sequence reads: CASSLTGYGANVLTF. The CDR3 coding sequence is TGTGCCAGCAGCCTAACGGGGTACGGGGCCAACGTCCTGACTTTC.

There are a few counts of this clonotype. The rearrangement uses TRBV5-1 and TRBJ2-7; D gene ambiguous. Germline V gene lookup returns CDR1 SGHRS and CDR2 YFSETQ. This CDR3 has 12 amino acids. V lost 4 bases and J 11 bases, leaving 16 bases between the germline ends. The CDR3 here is CASSPIGVEKYF. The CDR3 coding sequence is TGCGCCAGCAGCCCTATCGGAGTAGAAAAGTACTTC.

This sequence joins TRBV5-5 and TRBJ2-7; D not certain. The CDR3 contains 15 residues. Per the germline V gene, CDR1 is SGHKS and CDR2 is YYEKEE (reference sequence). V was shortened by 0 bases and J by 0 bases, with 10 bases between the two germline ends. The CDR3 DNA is TGTGCCAGCAGCTTGGTGGGGTCCCACTCCTACGAGCAGTACTTC. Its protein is CASSLVGSHSYEQYF.

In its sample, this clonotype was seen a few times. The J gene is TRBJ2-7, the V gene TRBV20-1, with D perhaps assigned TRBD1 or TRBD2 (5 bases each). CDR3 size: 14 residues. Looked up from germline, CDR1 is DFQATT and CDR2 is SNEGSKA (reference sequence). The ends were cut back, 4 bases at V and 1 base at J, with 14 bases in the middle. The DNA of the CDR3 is TGCAGTGCTATTTCCGGGACCGGGTCCTACGAGCAGTACTTC. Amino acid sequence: CSAISGTGSYEQYF.

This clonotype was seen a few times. In DNA, the CDR3 is TGTGCCAGCCCTCGACTAGCGGGTTCCTACGAGCAGTACTTC. Protein product: CASPRLAGSYEQYF. V gene TRBV27 combines with J gene TRBJ2-7; TRBD2 aligns across 10 bases. Germline CDR1 and CDR2: MNHEY and SMNVEV (reference sequence). The CDR3 runs 14 residues. J gave up 1 base and V 8 bases, and 5 bases lay outside the gene matches.

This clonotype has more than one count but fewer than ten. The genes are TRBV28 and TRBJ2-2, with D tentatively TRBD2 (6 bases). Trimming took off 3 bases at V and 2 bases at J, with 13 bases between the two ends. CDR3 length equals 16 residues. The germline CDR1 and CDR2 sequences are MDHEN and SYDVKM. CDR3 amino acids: CASSLAGRRNTGELFF. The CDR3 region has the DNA TGTGCCAGCAGTTTGGCGGGGCGGCGAAACACCGGGGAGCTGTTTTTT.

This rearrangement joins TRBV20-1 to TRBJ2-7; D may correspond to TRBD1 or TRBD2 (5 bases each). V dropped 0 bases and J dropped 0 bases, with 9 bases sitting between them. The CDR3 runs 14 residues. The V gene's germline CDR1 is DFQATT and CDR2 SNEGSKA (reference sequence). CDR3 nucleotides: TGCAGTGCTAGAGAACGGGACGGCTCCTACGAGCAGTACTTC. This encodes CSARERDGSYEQYF.

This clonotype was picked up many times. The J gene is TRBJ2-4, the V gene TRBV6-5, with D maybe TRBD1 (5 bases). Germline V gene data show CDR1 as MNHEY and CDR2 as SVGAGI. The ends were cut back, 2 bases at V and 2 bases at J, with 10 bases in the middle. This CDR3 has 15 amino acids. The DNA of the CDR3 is TGTGCCAGCAGTTACGTGGCAGGGTCCAAAAACATTCAGTACTTC. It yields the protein CASSYVAGSKNIQYF.

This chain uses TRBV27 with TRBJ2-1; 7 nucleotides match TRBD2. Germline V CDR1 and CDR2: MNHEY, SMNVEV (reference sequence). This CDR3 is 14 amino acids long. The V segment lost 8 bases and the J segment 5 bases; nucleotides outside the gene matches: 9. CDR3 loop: CASRSLAVNNEQFF. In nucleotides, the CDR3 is TGTGCCAGCCGCTCCCTAGCGGTAAACAATGAGCAGTTCTTC.

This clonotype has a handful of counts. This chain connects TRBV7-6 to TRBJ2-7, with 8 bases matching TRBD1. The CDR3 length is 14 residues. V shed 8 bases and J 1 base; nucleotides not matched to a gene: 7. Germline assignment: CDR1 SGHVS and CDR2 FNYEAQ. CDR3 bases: TGTGCCAGCCTACCGGGACAGGCTTCCTACGAGCAGTACTTC. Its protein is CASLPGQASYEQYF.

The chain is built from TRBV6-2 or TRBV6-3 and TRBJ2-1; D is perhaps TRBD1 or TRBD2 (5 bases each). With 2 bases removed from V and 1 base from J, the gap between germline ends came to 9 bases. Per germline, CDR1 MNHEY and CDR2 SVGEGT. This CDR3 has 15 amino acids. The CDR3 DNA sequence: TGTGCCAGCAGTTACGACTGGGGGTCCTACAATGAGCAGTTCTTC. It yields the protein CASSYDWGSYNEQFF.

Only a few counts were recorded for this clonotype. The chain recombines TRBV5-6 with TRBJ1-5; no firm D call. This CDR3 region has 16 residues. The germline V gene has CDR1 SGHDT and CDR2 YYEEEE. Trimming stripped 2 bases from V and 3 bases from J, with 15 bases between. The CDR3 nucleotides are TGTGCCAGCAGCTTCTCAACGGACCGATTCAATCAGCCCCAGCATTTT. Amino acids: CASSFSTDRFNQPQHF. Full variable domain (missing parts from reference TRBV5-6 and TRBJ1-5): DAGVTQSPTHLIKTRGQQVTLRCSPKSGHDTVSWYQQALGQGPQFIFQYYEEEERQRGNFPDRFSGHQFPNYSSELNVNALLLGDSALYLCASSFSTDRFNQPQHFGDGTRLSIL.

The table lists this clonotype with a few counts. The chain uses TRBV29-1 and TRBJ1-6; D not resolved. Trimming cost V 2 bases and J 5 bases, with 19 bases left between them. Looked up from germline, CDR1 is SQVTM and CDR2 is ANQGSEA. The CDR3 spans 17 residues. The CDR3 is CSVEKSRGRNDNSPLHF. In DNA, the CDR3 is TGCAGCGTTGAAAAGTCTCGTGGGCGTAATGATAATTCACCCCTCCACTTT.

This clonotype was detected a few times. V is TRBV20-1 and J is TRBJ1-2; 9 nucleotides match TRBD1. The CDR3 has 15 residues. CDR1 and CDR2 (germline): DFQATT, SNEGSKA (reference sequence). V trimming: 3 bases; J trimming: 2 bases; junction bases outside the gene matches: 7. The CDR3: CSARLTGGPNYGYTF. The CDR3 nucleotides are TGCAGTGCTAGGCTTACAGGGGGCCCAAACTATGGCTACACCTTC.

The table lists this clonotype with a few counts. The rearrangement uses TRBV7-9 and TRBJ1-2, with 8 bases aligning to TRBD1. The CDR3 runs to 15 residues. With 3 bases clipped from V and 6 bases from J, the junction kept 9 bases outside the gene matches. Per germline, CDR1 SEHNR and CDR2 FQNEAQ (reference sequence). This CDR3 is CASSLGTGALDGYTF. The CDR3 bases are TGTGCCAGCAGCTTGGGGACAGGCGCCTTGGATGGCTACACCTTC.

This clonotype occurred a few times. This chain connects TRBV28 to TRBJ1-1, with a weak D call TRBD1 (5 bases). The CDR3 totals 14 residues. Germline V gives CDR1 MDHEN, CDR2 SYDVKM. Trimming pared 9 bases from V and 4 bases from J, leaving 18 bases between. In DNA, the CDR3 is TGTGCCAGTTTTCCCCGGGGCGCGAGCACTGAAGCTTTCTTT. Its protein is CASFPRGASTEAFF.

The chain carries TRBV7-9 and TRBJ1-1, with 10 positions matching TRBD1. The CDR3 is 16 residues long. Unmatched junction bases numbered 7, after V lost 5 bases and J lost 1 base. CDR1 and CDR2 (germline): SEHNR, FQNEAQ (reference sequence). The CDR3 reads CASSQRQGAGNTEAFF. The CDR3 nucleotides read TGTGCCAGCAGCCAACGACAGGGGGCTGGGAACACTGAAGCTTTCTTT.

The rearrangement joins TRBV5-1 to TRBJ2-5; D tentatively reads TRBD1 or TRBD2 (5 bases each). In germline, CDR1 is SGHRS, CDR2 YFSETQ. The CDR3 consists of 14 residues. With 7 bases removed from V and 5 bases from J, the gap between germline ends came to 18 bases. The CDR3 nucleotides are TGCGCCAGCTCGGGACGAACCGAGACCGAGACCCAGTACTTC. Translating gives CASSGRTETETQYF.

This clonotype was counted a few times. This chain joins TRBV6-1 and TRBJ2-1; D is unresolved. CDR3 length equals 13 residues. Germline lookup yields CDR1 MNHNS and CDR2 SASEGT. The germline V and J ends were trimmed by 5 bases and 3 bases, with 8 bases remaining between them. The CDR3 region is CASSLADYNEQFF. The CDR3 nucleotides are TGTGCCAGCAGTTTGGCAGACTACAATGAGCAGTTCTTC.

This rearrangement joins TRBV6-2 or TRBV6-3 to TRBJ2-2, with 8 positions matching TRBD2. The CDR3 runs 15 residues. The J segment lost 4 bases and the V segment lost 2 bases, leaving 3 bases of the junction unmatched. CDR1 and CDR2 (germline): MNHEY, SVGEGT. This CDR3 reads CASSYKRGTTGELFF. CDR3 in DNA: TGTGCCAGCAGTTACAAGCGGGGGACCACCGGGGAGCTGTTTTTT.

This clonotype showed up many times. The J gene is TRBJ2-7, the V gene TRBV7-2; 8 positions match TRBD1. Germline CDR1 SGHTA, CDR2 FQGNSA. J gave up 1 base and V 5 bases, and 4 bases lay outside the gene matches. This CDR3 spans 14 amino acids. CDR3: CASSPRTGSYEQYF. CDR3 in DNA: TGTGCCAGCAGCCCGAGGACAGGGTCCTACGAGCAGTACTTC. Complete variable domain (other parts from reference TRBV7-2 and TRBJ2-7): GAGVSQSPSNKVTEKGKDVELRCDPISGHTALYWYRQSLGQGLEFLIYFQGNSAPDKSGLPSDRFSAERTGGSVSTLTIQRTQQEDSAVYLCASSPRTGSYEQYFGPGTRLTVT.

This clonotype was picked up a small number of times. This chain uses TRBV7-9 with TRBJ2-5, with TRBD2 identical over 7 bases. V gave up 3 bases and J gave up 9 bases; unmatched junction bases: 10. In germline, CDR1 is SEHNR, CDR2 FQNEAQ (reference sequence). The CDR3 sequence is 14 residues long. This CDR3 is CASSLSSGVAAQYF. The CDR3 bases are TGTGCCAGCAGCTTGTCAAGCGGGGTCGCGGCCCAGTACTTC.